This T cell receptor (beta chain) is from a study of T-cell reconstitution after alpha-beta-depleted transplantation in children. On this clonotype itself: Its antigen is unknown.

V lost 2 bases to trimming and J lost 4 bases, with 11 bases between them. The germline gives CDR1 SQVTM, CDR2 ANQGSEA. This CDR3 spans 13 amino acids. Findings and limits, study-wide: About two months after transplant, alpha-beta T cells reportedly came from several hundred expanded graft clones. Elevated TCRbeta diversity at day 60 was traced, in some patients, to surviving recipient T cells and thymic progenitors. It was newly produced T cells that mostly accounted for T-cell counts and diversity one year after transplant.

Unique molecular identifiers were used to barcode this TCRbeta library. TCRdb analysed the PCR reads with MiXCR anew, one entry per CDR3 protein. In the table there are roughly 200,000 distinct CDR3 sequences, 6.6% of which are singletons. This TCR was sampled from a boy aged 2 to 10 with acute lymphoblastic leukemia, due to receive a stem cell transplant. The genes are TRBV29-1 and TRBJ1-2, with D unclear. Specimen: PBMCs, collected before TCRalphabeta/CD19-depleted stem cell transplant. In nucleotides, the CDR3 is TGCAGCGTTGAACACGGCGGCGGCTATGGCTACACCTTC. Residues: CSVEHGGGYGYTF. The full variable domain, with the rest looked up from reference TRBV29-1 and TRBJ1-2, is SAVISQKPSRDICQRGTSLTIQCQVDSQVTMMFWYRQQPGQSLTLIATANQGSEATYESGFVIDKFPISRPNLTFSTLTVSNMSPEDSSIYLCSVEHGGGYGYTFGSGTRLTVV.